A selection of T cell receptor beta chains follows, all from one sample in a study of spatial heterogeneity in lung cancer. MiXCR, applied by TCRdb to the 5' RACE reads, yields one record per CDR3 protein. This table has about 52,000 distinct CDR3 sequences, less than 9% appearing once. The sample in question was PBMCs, obtained at follow-up. The source of these receptors is a female donor with early-stage non-small cell lung cancer. Each CDR3 is given with its conserved first and last residue. The D gene is left open where the match is weak. Size is omitted from some rows. Given values are once, few, many or a class for expanded clones.

clone size	J gene	V gene	D gene	CDR3 DNA	CDR3 protein
few	TRBJ1-2	TRBV19	NA	TGTGCCAGTAGTATAGATCACGATGACGGTTCGGGCTACACCTTC	CASSIDHDDGSGYTF
many	TRBJ2-5	TRBV5-1	NA	TGCGCCAGCAGCTGGGACTTCGGGACCCAGTACTTC	CASSWDFGTQYF
many	TRBJ2-2	TRBV15	NA	TGTGCCACCAGCAGAGTACGGCAGGGGTCCGGGGAGCTGTTTTTT	CATSRVRQGSGELFF
many	TRBJ2-5	TRBV3-1	NA	TGTGCCAGCAGCCAAAGACTAACGTACCAAGAGACCCAGTACTTC	CASSQRLTYQETQYF
NA	TRBJ2-1	TRBV6-2/TRBV6-3	TRBD1	TGTGCCAGCCTGGGGACAGGGGACAATGAGCGGCAGTTCTTC	CASLGTGDNERQFF
many	TRBJ1-2	TRBV4-2	NA	TGTGCCAGCAGCCAAGATACCAGGCAGTACTATGGCTACACCTTC	CASSQDTRQYYGYTF
few	TRBJ2-1	TRBV19	NA	TGTGCCAGTAGTATAGCAGGGTACAATGAGCAGTTCTTC	CASSIAGYNEQFF
many	TRBJ1-2	TRBV6-2/TRBV6-3	TRBD1	TGTGCCAGCAGCCCCAGTCAGGGGGTCTATGGCTACACCTTC	CASSPSQGVYGYTF
many	TRBJ2-7	TRBV27	NA	TGTGCCAGCAGTTTAAAGGGAAGTACCTACGAGCAGTACTTC	CASSLKGSTYEQYF
many	TRBJ1-2	TRBV12-3/TRBV12-4	NA	TGTGCCAGCAGCCCGGGACCCTCCTATGGCTACACCTTC	CASSPGPSYGYTF
many	TRBJ2-7	TRBV20-1	TRBD1	TGCAGTGCCTTCTCGGGACAGCTCTCCGAGCAGTACTTC	CSAFSGQLSEQYF
few	TRBJ2-7	TRBV4-1	NA	TGCGCCAGCAGCCCATATGGGCAGCAGGGCCACGAGCAGTACTTC	CASSPYGQQGHEQYF
NA	TRBJ1-1	TRBV28	NA	TGTGCCAGCAGTGAGGCCCCGTGGGACACTGAAGCTTTCTTT	CASSEAPWDTEAFF
NA	TRBJ2-2	TRBV18	NA	TGTGCCAGCTCACCCCAGAGGAACACCGGGGAGCTGTTTTTT	CASSPQRNTGELFF
few	TRBJ2-2	TRBV15	NA	TGTGCCACCAGCACAACCAGTAGGACCGGGGAGCTGTTTTTT	CATSTTSRTGELFF
NA	TRBJ2-7	TRBV5-1	NA	TGCGCCAGCAGCTTCCAACAGGGATCCTACGAGCAGTACTTC	CASSFQQGSYEQYF
few	TRBJ2-5	TRBV5-1	NA	TGCGCCAGCAGCTTGGTCCAAGAGACCCAGTACTTC	CASSLVQETQYF
few	TRBJ2-7	TRBV4-2	NA	TGTGCCAGCAGCCAAGGGCTCAGGGTCTACGAGCAGTACTTC	CASSQGLRVYEQYF
few	TRBJ2-3	TRBV10-1	NA	TGCGCCAGCAGTGAGTGGGGGGATACGCAGTATTTT	CASSEWGDTQYF
NA	TRBJ2-7	TRBV20-1	TRBD2	TGCAGTGCTAGAGGGACTAGCGGAATTCCCCGATCCTACGAGCAGTACTTC	CSARGTSGIPRSYEQYF
NA	TRBJ1-5	TRBV6-2/TRBV6-3	NA	TGTGCCAGCAGTACGACTACAGTTCCCCAGCATTTT	CASSTTTVPQHF
many	TRBJ1-6	TRBV6-5	TRBD1	TGTGCCAGCAGTTACGGGATCAGGGGGGGCAGTTCACCCCTCCACTTT	CASSYGIRGGSSPLHF
many	TRBJ2-5	TRBV10-1	TRBD2	TGCGCCAGCAGTGAGGGCAGCGGGGGGGGCCGGCAGACCCAGTACTTC	CASSEGSGGGRQTQYF
few	TRBJ2-7	TRBV20-1	NA	TGCAGTGCTAGAAACAAAGACTACGAGCAGTACTTC	CSARNKDYEQYF
many	TRBJ1-1	TRBV7-9	NA	TGTGCCAGCAGCTTTATCGCAGGGGCGCTGAACACTGAAGCTTTCTTT	CASSFIAGALNTEAFF
NA	TRBJ2-3	TRBV18	NA	TGTGCCAGCTCGTCCTCCCAGGGGAGCACAGATACGCAGTATTTT	CASSSSQGSTDTQYF
many	TRBJ1-5	TRBV28	NA	TGTGCCACCGTTCCGTCCCTGACAGGTCAGCCCCAGCATTTT	CATVPSLTGQPQHF
few	TRBJ1-3	TRBV28	NA	TGTGCCAGCAGTAACCCCGGGGGTCCTGGAAACACCATATATTTT	CASSNPGGPGNTIYF
NA	TRBJ1-5	TRBV20-1	TRBD1	TGCAGTGCTAGACCAGGACAGGGGCATCAGCCCCAGCATTTT	CSARPGQGHQPQHF
many	TRBJ1-2	TRBV5-5	NA	TGTGCCAGCAGCTTGGTGCCACAGGAGTATGACTATGGCTACACCTTC	CASSLVPQEYDYGYTF
few	TRBJ2-3	TRBV24-1	TRBD2	TGTGCCACCAGTACCTGGGGGGGAGATACGCAGTATTTT	CATSTWGGDTQYF
many	TRBJ2-2	TRBV5-1	TRBD2	TGCGCCAGCAGTGGAGCGGGGGCCAAGTCCGGGGAGCTGTTTTTT	CASSGAGAKSGELFF
few	TRBJ2-3	TRBV6-5	NA	TGTGCCAGCAGTTACAGGAGAGTCGCAGATACGCAGTATTTT	CASSYRRVADTQYF
few	TRBJ2-7	TRBV20-1	NA	TGCAGTGCCCCCAAGACAGATACCTACGAGCAGTACTTC	CSAPKTDTYEQYF
NA	TRBJ2-5	TRBV20-1	NA	TGCAGTGCCTGCCAGTACAGGGAAGAGACCCAGTACTTC	CSACQYREETQYF
many	TRBJ2-1	TRBV7-3	NA	TGTGCCAGCAGCTTAACTGGAGCTAACAATGAGCAGTTCTTC	CASSLTGANNEQFF
many	TRBJ2-7	TRBV20-1	TRBD1	TGCAGTCTATACAGGGGGACCTACGAGCAGTACTTC	CSLYRGTYEQYF
many	TRBJ1-6	TRBV18	NA	TGTGCCAGCTCACCAAGCAGCCACTATAATTCACCCCTCCACTTT	CASSPSSHYNSPLHF
few	TRBJ1-2	TRBV6-1	NA	TGTGCCAGCAGTGAAGCTGTCGGGACTGGAGGCTACACCTTC	CASSEAVGTGGYTF
few	TRBJ2-2	TRBV11-1	NA	TGTGCCAGCAGCTTCGGCCCCGGGGCCAACACCGGGGAGCTGTTTTTT	CASSFGPGANTGELFF
few	TRBJ1-1	TRBV7-2	NA	TGTGCCAGCAGCTTAAGGGTTGACACTGAAGCTTTCTTT	CASSLRVDTEAFF
many	TRBJ2-6	TRBV5-1	NA	TGCGCCAGCAGCTTCAGGGGATCCGGGGCCAACGTCCTGACTTTC	CASSFRGSGANVLTF
many	TRBJ2-7	TRBV19	NA	TGTGCCAGTAGTAGGTCAGAGAGCTACGAGCAGTACTTC	CASSRSESYEQYF
NA	TRBJ2-3	TRBV5-1	TRBD2	TGCGCCAGCAGCTTGGTTCTAGCGGTCGGCACAGATACGCAGTATTTT	CASSLVLAVGTDTQYF
many	TRBJ1-1	TRBV19	NA	TGTGCCAGTAGGCTGGGCTTTTTCGCTGAAGCTTTCTTT	CASRLGFFAEAFF